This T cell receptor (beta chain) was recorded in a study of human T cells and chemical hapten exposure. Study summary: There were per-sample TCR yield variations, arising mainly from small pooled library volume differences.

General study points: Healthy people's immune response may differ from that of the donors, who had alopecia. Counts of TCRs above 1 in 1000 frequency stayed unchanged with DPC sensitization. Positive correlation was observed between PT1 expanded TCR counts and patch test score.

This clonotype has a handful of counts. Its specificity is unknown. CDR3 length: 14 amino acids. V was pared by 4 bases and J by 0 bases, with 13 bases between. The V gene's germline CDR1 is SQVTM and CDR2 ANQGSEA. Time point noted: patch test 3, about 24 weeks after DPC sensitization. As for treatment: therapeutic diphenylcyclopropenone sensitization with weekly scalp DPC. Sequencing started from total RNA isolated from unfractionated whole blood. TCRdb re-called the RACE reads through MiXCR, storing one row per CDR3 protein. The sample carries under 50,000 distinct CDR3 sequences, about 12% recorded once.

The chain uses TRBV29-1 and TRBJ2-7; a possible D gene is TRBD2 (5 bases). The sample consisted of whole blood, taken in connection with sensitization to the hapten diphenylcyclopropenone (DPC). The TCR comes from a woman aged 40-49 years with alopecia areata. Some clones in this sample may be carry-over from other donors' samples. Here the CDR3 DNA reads TGCAGCGTTGCGACTACAGATAACTCCTACGAGCAGTACTTC. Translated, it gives CSVATTDNSYEQYF.